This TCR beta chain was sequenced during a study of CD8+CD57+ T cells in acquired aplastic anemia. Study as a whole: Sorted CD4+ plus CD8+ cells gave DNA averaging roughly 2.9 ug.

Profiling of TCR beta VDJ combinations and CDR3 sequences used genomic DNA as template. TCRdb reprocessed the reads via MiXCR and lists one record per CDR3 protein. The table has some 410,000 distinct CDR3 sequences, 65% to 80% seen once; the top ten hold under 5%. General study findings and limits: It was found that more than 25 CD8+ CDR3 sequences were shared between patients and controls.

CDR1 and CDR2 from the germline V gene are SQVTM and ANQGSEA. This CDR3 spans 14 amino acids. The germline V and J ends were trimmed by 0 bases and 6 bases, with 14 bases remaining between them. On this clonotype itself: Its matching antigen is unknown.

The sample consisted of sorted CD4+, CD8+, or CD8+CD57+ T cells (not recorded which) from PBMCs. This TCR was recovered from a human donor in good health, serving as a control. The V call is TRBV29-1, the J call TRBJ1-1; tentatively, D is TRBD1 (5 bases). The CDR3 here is CSVEDSGRGAEAFF. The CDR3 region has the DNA TGCAGCGTTGAAGATTCGGGGCGCGGGGCTGAAGCTTTCTTT.